The 17 T cell receptor beta chains below all came from one sample that was sequenced in a study of blood T cell repertoires in COVID-19. Repertoires were generated with immunoSEQ multiplex PCR, while TCRdb's copy carries only in-frame clones and drops some. This table holds around 60,000 clones, approximately 80% found once. The specimen was peripheral blood. The receptors shown here come from a middle-aged man with COVID-19, enrolled during active disease.

The chain joins TRBV7-3 to TRBJ2-5; 9 bases line up with TRBD1. Germline V lookup: CDR1 SGHTA, CDR2 FQGTGA. V was clipped by 5 bases and J by 4 bases; unmatched bases: 2. The length of the CDR3 is 13 residues. Written as DNA, the CDR3 is TGTGCCAGCAGCCAGACAGGGGGAGAGACCCAGTACTTC. It is translated as CASSQTGGETQYF.

This chain links TRBV4-2 with TRBJ2-2, with 11 nucleotides matching TRBD2. CDR1 and CDR2 from the germline V gene are LGHNA and YNFKEQ. CDR3 length: 17 amino acids. J was trimmed by 3 bases and V by 3 bases; bases with no gene match: 6. DNA for the CDR3: TGTGCCAGCAGCCAGGGATCTAGCGGGAGGTACACCGGGGAGCTGTTTTTT. It translates to CASSQGSSGRYTGELFF.

The V gene is TRBV7-2, the J gene TRBJ2-4; 7 bases are a match to TRBD1. Trimming removed 4 bases from V and 0 bases from J; junction bases left unmatched: 6. The CDR3 has 16 amino acids. Germline loops: CDR1 SGHTA, CDR2 FQGNSA. CDR3 sequence reads: CASSYDRDLAKNIQYF. The CDR3 region has the DNA TGTGCCAGCAGCTATGACAGGGACCTAGCCAAAAACATTCAGTACTTC.

V usage is TRBV7-2 and J usage is TRBJ2-7; tentatively, D is TRBD1 (5 bases). Germline V CDR1 and CDR2: SGHTA, FQGNSA. V gave up 5 bases and J gave up 4 bases, with 12 bases separating them. This CDR3 comprises 13 residues. CDR3 in DNA: TGTGCCAGCAGCCCGGACAAAGCGTACGAGCAGTACTTC. Protein product: CASSPDKAYEQYF.

CDR3 amino acids: CASSPTSGTYYNEQFF. CDR3 nucleotides: TGTGCCAGCAGTCCGACTAGCGGGACTTACTACAATGAGCAGTTCTTC. The chain combines TRBV6-2 or TRBV6-3 with TRBJ2-1; 11 bases map to TRBD2. Germline V gene sequence: CDR1 MNHEY, CDR2 SVGEGT. The CDR3 has 16 residues. V dropped 5 bases and J dropped 3; count of bases not matched to a gene: 6.

In this sample, this clone turned up once. The V call is TRBV23-1, the J call TRBJ1-5; D is perhaps TRBD1 (5 bases). TRBV23-1 is noted as an ORF with a role that remains uncertain. CDR3 length: 12 residues. Trimming shortened V by 6 bases and J by 5 bases, and 8 bases separated the two germline ends. The CDR3 DNA follows: TGCGCCAGCAGGGGGCTCGATCAGCCCCAGCATTTT. It yields the protein CASRGLDQPQHF.

This chain uses TRBV11-2 with TRBJ2-3; 10 positions match TRBD1. This CDR3 has 14 residues. CDR1 is SGHAT and CDR2 is FQNNGV in the germline V gene. Trimming at V came to 4 bases and at J to 4 bases, leaving 2 bases not matched to a gene. CDR3: CASSWDRGADTQYF. DNA for the CDR3: TGTGCCAGCAGCTGGGACAGGGGCGCAGATACGCAGTATTTT.

This chain links TRBV20-1 with TRBJ2-7; 9 nucleotides align to TRBD2. Germline V gene sequence: CDR1 DFQATT, CDR2 SNEGSKA (reference sequence). Losses at the gene ends were 3 bases for V and 2 bases for J; bases not matched to a gene: 11. CDR3 length equals 16 residues. CDR3 amino acids: CSASEAGGPSPYEQYF. In DNA, the CDR3 is TGCAGTGCTAGTGAGGCGGGAGGGCCAAGTCCCTACGAGCAGTACTTC.

The chain links TRBV7-9 to TRBJ1-1; D is unclear. There are 14 residues in the CDR3. Germline CDR1 and CDR2: SEHNR and FQNEAQ (reference sequence). Trimming pared 2 bases from V and 1 base from J, leaving 8 bases between. CDR3 in DNA: TGTGCCAGCAGCTTATTGACGGGGAACACTGAAGCTTTCTTT. It yields the protein CASSLLTGNTEAFF.

V gene TRBV5-1 combines with J gene TRBJ1-2; no firm D call. The CDR3 sequence is 13 residues long. Germline CDR1 and CDR2: SGHRS and YFSETQ. V lost 0 bases, J lost 8 bases, and 11 bases lay in between. The CDR3 sequence is CASSLGQDEGYTF. The CDR3, as DNA: TGCGCCAGCAGCTTGGGTCAGGATGAAGGCTACACCTTC.

The chain carries TRBV9 and TRBJ1-1; 9 bases line up with TRBD1. There are 15 residues in the CDR3. J lost 0 bases, V lost 2 bases, and 2 bases had no gene match. Germline V CDR1 and CDR2: SGDLS, YYNGEE. The CDR3 DNA reads TGTGCCAGCAGCGTTGGGACAGGGATGAACACTGAAGCTTTCTTT. Its protein product is CASSVGTGMNTEAFF.

This clone was seen only a few times. The J gene is TRBJ1-2, the V gene TRBV28, with 8 bases identical to TRBD1. Germline V gene sequence: CDR1 MDHEN, CDR2 SYDVKM. The CDR3 consists of 14 residues. V lost 4 bases and J lost 5; bases outside the gene matches: 6. As DNA, the CDR3 is TGTGCCAGCAGTTCGCCAGGGGGCGCATATGGCTACACCTTC. This sequence encodes CASSSPGGAYGYTF.

The CDR3 DNA is TGTGCCAGCAGCCCGCGAAGGGGTGCCGAGCAGTACTTC. Its translation is CASSPRRGAEQYF. The chain couples TRBV3-1 (or the pseudogene TRBV3-2) to TRBJ2-7; D is perhaps TRBD1 (5 bases). This CDR3 is built from 13 residues. Germline lookup yields CDR1 LGHDT and CDR2 YNNKEL (reference sequence). V lost 4 bases, J lost 6 bases, and 13 bases lay in between.

This chain joins TRBV19 and TRBJ1-1, with 9 bases aligning to TRBD1. Per germline, CDR1 LNHDA and CDR2 SQIVND (reference sequence). V shed 5 bases and J 5 bases; nucleotides not matched to a gene: 3. The CDR3 runs to 13 residues. The CDR3 nucleotides are TGTGCCAGTAGTCTGACAGGGGGAACTGAAGCTTTCTTT. It specifies CASSLTGGTEAFF. Using reference TRBV19 and TRBJ1-1 for the parts outside the CDR3, the full variable domain is DGGITQSPKYLFRKEGQNVTLSCEQNLNHDAMYWYRQDPGQGLRLIYYSQIVNDFQKGDIAEGYSVSREKKESFPLTVTSAQKNPTAFYLCASSLTGGTEAFFGQGTRLTVV.

This clone occurred once. The chain links TRBV3-1 (or the pseudogene TRBV3-2) to TRBJ2-7; tentatively, D is TRBD2 (6 bases). The V gene's germline CDR1 is LGHDT and CDR2 YNNKEL (reference sequence). CDR3 length: 15 residues. V lost 4 bases, J lost 3 bases, and 16 bases lay in between. CDR3 coding DNA: TGTGCCAGCAGCCGCCGGGAGACTGTTATCTACGAGCAGTACTTC. Its translation is CASSRRETVIYEQYF.

V and J are TRBV9 and TRBJ2-6; D is unclear. The germline CDR1 and CDR2 sequences are SGDLS and YYNGEE. The V end was cut by 2 bases, the J end by 0 bases, with 6 bases between. The CDR3 extends over 15 amino acids. The chain's CDR3 is CASSVRLSGANVLTF. The CDR3 DNA is TGTGCCAGCAGCGTTCGACTCTCTGGGGCCAACGTCCTGACTTTC.

This chain links TRBV28 with TRBJ1-4; D gene unclear. This CDR3 region has 14 residues. Trimming left V 6 bases short and J 6 bases short, with 14 bases between. Germline assignment: CDR1 MDHEN and CDR2 SYDVKM. The CDR3 loop is CASRPPAGDEKLFF. CDR3 sequence (DNA): TGTGCCAGCAGACCCCCCGCCGGGGATGAAAAACTGTTTTTT.